The TCR beta chain described here comes from a study of blood T cell repertoires in COVID-19. The wider study: COVID-19 samples collected from the United States, Italy and Spain covered acute and convalescent phases. From T cells, B-cell-depleted T cells, or PBMCs came the material, which was cDNA or gDNA.

As handled by the study authors: Amplified reference gene primers provided the basis for estimating nucleated cell counts. Measured with immunoSEQ multiplex PCR; TCRdb has only the in-frame clones, and not every one. For V, J and clone size, that table is used; D and trimming come from the DNA. The sample records over 200,000 clones, 70% to 80% being singletons. The length of the CDR3 is 15 residues. The ends lost 3 bases at V and 2 bases at J; junction bases unmatched: 2. Per the germline V gene, CDR1 is KGHSH and CDR2 is LQKENI. The chain has TRBV18 and TRBJ2-1, with 9 bases lining up with TRBD1. Sequencing was done on a sample of peripheral blood. The receptor was isolated from a woman aged 80 or older with acute or convalescent COVID-19. The CDR3 nucleotides read TGTGCCAGCTCACCTCGACAGGGGGCCTACAATGAGCAGTTCTTC. Its protein product is CASSPRQGAYNEQFF.